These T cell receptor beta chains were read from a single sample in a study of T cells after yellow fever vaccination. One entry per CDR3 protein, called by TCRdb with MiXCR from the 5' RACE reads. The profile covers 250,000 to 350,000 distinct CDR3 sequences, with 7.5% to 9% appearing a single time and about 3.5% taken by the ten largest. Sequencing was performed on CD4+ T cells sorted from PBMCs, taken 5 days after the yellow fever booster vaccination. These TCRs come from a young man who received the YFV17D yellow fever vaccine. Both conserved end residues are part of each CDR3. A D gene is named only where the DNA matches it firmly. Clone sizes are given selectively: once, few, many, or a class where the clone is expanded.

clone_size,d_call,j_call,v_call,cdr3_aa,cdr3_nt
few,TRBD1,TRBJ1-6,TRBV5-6,CASSRTGESSYNSPLHF,TGTGCCAGCAGCCGGACAGGGGAGAGCTCCTATAATTCACCCCTCCACTTT
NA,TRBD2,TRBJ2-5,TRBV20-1,CSAGRTSGGGETQYF,TGCAGTGCTGGCCGGACTAGCGGGGGAGGGGAGACCCAGTACTTC
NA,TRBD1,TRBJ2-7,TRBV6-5,CASSYGGQGSYEQYF,TGTGCCAGCAGTTACGGTGGACAGGGCAGCTACGAGCAGTACTTC
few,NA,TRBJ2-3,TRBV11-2,CASSLAWQGSTDTQYF,TGTGCCAGCAGCTTAGCTTGGCAGGGTAGCACAGATACGCAGTATTTT
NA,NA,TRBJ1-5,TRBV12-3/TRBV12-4,CASRPSGGPQHF,TGTGCCAGCAGGCCATCGGGGGGGCCCCAGCATTTT
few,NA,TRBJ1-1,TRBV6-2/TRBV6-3,CASSIVPTNTEAFF,TGTGCCAGCAGTATTGTTCCTACGAACACTGAAGCTTTCTTT
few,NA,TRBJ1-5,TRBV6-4,CASSDSQGPSNQPQHF,TGTGCCAGCAGTGACTCTCAGGGGCCGAGCAATCAGCCCCAGCATTTT
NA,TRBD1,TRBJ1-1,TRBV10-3,CAISGPQGVTEAFF,TGTGCCATCAGTGGCCCACAGGGGGTTACTGAAGCTTTCTTT
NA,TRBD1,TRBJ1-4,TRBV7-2,CASSFDRVGEKLFF,TGTGCCAGCAGCTTCGACAGGGTTGGTGAAAAACTGTTTTTT
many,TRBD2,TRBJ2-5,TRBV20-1,CSAGPVASGVRETQYF,TGCAGTGCTGGGCCGGTGGCTAGCGGGGTCCGCGAGACCCAGTACTTC
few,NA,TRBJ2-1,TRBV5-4,CASSRTGVNEQFF,TGTGCCAGCAGCCGGACTGGGGTCAATGAGCAGTTCTTC
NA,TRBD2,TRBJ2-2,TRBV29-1,CSVGRSGGGFTGELFF,TGCAGCGTTGGTCGTAGCGGGGGGGGATTCACCGGGGAGCTGTTTTTT
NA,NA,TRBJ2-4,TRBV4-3,CASSQLGSAKNIQYF,TGCGCCAGCAGCCAATTGGGGTCGGCCAAAAACATTCAGTACTTC
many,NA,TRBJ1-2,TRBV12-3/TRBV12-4,CASSLSGTYGYTF,TGTGCCAGCAGTTTGTCAGGGACCTATGGCTACACCTTC
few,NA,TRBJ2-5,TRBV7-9,CASVGLGGGETQYF,TGTGCCAGCGTTGGTTTGGGAGGGGGCGAGACCCAGTACTTC
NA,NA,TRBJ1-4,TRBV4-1,CASSPRLWGGDEKLFF,TGCGCCAGCAGCCCCAGGTTGTGGGGTGGGGATGAAAAACTGTTTTTT
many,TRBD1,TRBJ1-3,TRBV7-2,CASSPQGSGNTIYF,TGTGCCAGCAGCCCACAGGGGTCTGGAAACACCATATATTTT
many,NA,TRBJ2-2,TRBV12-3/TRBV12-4,CASYFIQSGELFF,TGTGCCAGCTACTTTATTCAATCCGGGGAGCTGTTTTTT
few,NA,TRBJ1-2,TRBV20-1,CSATVSRDYGYTF,TGCAGTGCTACAGTCAGTCGGGACTATGGCTACACCTTC
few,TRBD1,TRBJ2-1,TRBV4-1,CASSRGQGYNEQFF,TGCGCCAGCAGCCGTGGACAGGGTTACAATGAGCAGTTCTTC
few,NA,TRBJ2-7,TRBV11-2,CASSLDGPYQQYF,TGTGCCAGCAGCTTAGATGGGCCCTACCAGCAGTACTTC
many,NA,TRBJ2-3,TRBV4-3,CASSQDFSGAGADTQYF,TGCGCCAGCAGCCAAGATTTCTCAGGGGCCGGGGCAGATACGCAGTATTTT
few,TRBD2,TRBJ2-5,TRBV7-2,CASSLSGGAYQTQYF,TGTGCCAGCAGCTTGAGCGGGGGGGCCTATCAGACCCAGTACTTC
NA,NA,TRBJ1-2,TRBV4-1,CASSQGEGNGYTF,TGCGCCAGCAGCCAAGGAGAGGGTAATGGCTACACCTTC
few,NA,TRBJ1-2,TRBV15,CATSRETGAYGYTF,TGTGCCACCAGCAGAGAAACGGGGGCCTATGGCTACACCTTC